This TCR beta chain was identified in a study of CD8+ T cells in alopecia areata. In the study overall: Twice a day, 5 to 10 mg of oral tofacitinib was administered to treated patients.

Treatment in this sample: oral pan-JAK inhibitor, 5-10 mg twice daily. It was from alopecia areata patients that lesional scalp punch biopsies and peripheral blood were collected. Note on this clone: Its specificity is not known.

Sequencing templates came from extracted RNA that was reverse transcribed into cDNA. This table comes from immunoSEQ multiplex PCR, and its TCRdb copy is limited to in-frame clones, with some not included. This table has about 190,000 clones, roughly 60% appearing once. Study-level points and caveats: Although TCR sharing was seen in mice, sharing across patients was less clear, possibly for HLA-related reasons. Scalp clonality, along with expanded CD8+ clones among the top 100, was significantly decreased by tofacitinib.

Sequences were derived from CD4+ T cells sorted from blood, sampled at week 24, from a patient treated with tofacitinib. The clonotype comes from a human donor with alopecia areata.

The CDR3 reads CSVVRSVDKISYNEQFF. The DNA for the CDR3 is TGCAGCGTCGTTCGAAGCGTGGACAAGATCTCCTACAATGAGCAGTTCTTC. The genes are TRBV29-1 and TRBJ2-1; tentative D call: TRBD1 (5 bases). The CDR3 length is 17 residues. V lost 6 bases, J lost 0 bases, and 21 bases lay in between. In germline, CDR1 is SQVTM, CDR2 ANQGSEA.